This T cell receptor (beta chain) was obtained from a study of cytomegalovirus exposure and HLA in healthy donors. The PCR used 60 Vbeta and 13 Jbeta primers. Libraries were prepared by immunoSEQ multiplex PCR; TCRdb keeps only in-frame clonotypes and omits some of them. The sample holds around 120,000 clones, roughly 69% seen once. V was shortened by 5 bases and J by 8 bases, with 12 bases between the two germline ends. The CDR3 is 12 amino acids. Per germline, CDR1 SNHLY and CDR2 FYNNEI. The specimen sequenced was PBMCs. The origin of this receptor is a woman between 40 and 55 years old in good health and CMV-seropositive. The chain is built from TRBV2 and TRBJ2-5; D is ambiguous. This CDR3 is CASSRLVETQYF. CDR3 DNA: TGTGCCAGCAGTCGGCTAGTAGAAACCCAGTACTTC.